This is a list of T cell receptor beta chains from one sample in a study of CD8 T cells in ankylosing spondylitis. TCRdb fed the 5' RACE reads into MiXCR, producing one record per CDR3 protein. Altogether fewer than 450,000 distinct CDR3 sequences are present, 17% being singletons, with the ten largest covering 1%. Sequencing used blood, either unsorted or a sorted T cell fraction (not recorded which). The receptors derive from a male donor with ankylosing spondylitis. Each CDR3 is given with its conserved first and last residue. Each record gives: J gene, V gene, CDR3 length, CDR3 protein.

TRBJ2-3 | TRBV28 | 18 | CASSLSPSGRGGTDTQYF
TRBJ2-3 | TRBV6-2/TRBV6-3 | 15 | CASSSIDTSTDTQYF
TRBJ2-2 | TRBV12-3/TRBV12-4 | 16 | CASKEGGQEPTGELFF
TRBJ1-6 | TRBV19 | 15 | CASQQGARGGSPLHF
TRBJ2-5 | TRBV20-1 | 13 | CSARIGGPETQYF
TRBJ2-7 | TRBV3-1 | 14 | CASSQRTADPEQYF
TRBJ2-3 | TRBV2 | 15 | CASSDPREGTDTQYF
TRBJ1-1 | TRBV7-9 | 15 | CASSSPGQGITEAFF
TRBJ2-7 | TRBV27 | 15 | CASRPSRGSGSEQYF
TRBJ2-3 | TRBV3-1 | 15 | CASSQDGSLTDTQYF